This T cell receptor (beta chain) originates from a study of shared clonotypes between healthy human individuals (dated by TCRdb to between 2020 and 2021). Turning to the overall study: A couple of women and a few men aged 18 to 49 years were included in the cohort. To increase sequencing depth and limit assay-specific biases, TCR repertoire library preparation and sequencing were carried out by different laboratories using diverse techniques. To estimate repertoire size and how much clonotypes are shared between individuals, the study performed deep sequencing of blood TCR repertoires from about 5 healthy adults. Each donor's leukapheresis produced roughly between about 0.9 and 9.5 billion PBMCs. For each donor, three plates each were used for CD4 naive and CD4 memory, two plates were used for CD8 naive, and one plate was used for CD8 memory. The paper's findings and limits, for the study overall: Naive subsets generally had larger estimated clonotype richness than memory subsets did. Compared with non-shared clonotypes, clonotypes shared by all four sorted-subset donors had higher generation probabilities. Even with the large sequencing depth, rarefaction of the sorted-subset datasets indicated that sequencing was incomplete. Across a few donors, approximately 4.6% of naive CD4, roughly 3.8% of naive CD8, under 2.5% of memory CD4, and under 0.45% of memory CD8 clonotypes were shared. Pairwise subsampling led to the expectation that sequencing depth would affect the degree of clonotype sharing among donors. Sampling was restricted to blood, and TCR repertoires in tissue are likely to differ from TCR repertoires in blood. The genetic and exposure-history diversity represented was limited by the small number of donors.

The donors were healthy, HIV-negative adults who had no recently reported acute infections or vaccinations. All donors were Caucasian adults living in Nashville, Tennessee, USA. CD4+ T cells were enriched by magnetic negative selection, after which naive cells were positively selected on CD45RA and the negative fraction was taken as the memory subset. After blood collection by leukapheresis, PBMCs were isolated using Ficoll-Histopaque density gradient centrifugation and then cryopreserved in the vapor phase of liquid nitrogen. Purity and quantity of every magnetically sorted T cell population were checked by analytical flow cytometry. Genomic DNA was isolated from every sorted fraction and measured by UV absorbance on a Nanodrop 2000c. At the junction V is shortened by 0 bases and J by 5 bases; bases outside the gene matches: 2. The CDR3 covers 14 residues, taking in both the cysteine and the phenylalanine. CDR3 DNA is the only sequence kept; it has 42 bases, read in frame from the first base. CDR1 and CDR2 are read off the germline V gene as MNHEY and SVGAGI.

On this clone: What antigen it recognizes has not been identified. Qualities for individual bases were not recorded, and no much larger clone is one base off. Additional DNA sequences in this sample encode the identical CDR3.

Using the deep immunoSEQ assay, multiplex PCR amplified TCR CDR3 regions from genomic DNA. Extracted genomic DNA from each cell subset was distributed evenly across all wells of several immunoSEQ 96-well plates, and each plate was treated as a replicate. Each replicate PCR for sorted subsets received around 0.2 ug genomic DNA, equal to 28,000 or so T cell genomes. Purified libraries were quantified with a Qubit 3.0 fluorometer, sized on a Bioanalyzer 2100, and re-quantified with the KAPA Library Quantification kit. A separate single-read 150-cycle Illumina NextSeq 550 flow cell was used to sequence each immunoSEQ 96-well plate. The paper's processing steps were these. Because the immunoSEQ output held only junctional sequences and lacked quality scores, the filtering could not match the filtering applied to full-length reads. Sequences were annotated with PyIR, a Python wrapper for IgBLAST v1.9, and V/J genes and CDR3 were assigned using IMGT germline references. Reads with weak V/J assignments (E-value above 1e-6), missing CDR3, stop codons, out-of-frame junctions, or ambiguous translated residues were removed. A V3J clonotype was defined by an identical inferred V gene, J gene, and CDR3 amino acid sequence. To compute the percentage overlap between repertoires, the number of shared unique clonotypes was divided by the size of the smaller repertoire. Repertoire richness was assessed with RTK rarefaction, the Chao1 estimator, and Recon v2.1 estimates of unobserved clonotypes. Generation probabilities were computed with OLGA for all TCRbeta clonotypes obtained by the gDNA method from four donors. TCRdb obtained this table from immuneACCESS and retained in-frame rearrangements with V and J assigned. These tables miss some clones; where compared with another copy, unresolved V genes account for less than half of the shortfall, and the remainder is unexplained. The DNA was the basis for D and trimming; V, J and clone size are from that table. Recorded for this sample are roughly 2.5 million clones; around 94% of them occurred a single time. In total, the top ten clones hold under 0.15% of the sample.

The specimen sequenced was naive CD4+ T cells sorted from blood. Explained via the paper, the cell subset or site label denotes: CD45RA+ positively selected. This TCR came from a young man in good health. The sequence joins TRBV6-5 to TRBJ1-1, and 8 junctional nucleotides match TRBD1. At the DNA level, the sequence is TGTGCCAGCAGTTACTCAACAGGGGGAACTGAAGCTTTCTTT. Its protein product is CASSYSTGGTEAFF.